This T cell receptor (beta chain) was captured in a study of OX40 agonist ivuxolimab in advanced cancers. Looking at the study overall: Two patients with cutaneous melanoma and one with hepatocellular carcinoma, three in total, showed partial responses.

Study conclusions and caveats: Researchers report that CD8+ T cells had, on average, more expanded clones than CD4+. Some nonresponders also had low normalized T-cell clonal expansion.

Sequenced by immunoSEQ multiplex PCR; TCRdb stores in-frame clones only, minus some. This sample has under 80,000 clones, with around 89% found just once. The CDR3 has 17 amino acids. Germline lookup yields CDR1 SGHNT and CDR2 YYREEE (reference sequence). Trimming cost V 4 bases and J 4 bases; bases outside gene matches: 14. Autoimmune disease history or systemic immunosuppression was exclusionary. Details on this clone: Its antigen is not known.

The material sequenced was CD4+ or CD8+ T cells sorted from blood, taken in a trial of the OX40 agonist ivuxolimab. The source is an adult with an advanced solid tumor such as melanoma, head and neck, liver or kidney cancer. This rearrangement joins TRBV5-4 to TRBJ2-1, with 7 bases lining up with TRBD2. The CDR3 DNA reads TGTGCCAGCAGCATAAGACTAGCCTCCCTTATATACAATGAGCAGTTCTTC. Encoded protein: CASSIRLASLIYNEQFF.